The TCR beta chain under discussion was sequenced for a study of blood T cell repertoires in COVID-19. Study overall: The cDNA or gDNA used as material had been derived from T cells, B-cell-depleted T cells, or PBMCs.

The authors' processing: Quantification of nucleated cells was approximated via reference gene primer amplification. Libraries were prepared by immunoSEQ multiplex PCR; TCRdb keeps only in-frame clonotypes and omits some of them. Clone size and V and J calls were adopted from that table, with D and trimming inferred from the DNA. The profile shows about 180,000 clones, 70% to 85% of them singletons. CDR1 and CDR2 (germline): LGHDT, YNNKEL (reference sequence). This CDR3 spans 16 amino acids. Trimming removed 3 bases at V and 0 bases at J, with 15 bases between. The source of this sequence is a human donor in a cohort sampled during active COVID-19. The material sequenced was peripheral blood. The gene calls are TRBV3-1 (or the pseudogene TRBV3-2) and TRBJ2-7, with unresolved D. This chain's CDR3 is CASSHLHSYTSYEQYF. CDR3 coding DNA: TGTGCCAGCAGCCATCTCCACAGTTACACCTCCTACGAGCAGTACTTC.